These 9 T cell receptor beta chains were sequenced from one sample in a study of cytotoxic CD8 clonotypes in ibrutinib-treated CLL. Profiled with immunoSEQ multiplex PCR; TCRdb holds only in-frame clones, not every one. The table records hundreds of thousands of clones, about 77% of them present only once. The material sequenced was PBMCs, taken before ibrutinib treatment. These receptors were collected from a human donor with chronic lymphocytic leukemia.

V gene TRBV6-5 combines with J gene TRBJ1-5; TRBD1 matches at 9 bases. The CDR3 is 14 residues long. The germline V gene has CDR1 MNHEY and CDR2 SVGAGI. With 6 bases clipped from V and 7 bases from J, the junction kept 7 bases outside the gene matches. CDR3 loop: CASRQTGGRQPQHF. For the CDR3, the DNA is TGTGCCAGCAGACAGACAGGGGGAAGACAGCCCCAGCATTTT.

The DNA of the CDR3 is TGTGCCACCAGCAGAGATGGACAGGGGCGGGAGGGCCGAGAGACCCAGTACTTC. Amino acid sequence: CATSRDGQGREGRETQYF. The chain combines TRBV15 with TRBJ2-5; D tentatively reads TRBD1 or TRBD2 (9 bases each). This CDR3 has 18 amino acids. Trimming took off 0 bases at V and 4 bases at J, with 21 bases between the two ends. The V gene's germline CDR1 is LNHNV and CDR2 YYDKDF (reference sequence).

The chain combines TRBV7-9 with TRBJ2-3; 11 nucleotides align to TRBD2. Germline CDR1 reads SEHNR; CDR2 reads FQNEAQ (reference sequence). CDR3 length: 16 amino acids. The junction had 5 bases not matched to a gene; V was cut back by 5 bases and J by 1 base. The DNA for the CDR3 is TGTGCCAGCAGCATTCCGGGACTAGCGGGCACAGATACGCAGTATTTT. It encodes CASSIPGLAGTDTQYF.

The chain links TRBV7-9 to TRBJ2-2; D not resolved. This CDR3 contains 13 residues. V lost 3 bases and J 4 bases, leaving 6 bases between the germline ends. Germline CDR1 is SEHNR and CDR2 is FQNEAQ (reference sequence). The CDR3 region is CASSFNPTGELFF. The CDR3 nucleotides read TGTGCCAGCAGCTTTAACCCCACCGGGGAGCTGTTTTTT.

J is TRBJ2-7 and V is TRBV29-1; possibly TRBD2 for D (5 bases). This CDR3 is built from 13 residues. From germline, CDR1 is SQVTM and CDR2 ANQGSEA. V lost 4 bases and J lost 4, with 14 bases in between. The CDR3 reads CSVVGGDEYEQYF. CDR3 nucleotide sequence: TGCAGCGTTGTTGGAGGTGACGAATACGAGCAGTACTTC.

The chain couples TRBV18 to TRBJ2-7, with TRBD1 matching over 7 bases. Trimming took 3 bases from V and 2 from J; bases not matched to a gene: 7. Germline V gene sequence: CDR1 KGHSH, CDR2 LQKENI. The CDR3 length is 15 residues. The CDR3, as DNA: TGTGCCAGCTCACCCAACGGGACAGATACCTACGAGCAGTACTTC. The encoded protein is CASSPNGTDTYEQYF.

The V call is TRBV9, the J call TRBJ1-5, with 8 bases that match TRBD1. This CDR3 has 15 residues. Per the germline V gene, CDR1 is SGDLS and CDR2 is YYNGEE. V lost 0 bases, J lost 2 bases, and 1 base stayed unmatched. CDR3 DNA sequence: TGTGCCAGCAGCGTAGAGGGACAGGGCAATCAGCCCCAGCATTTT. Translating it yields CASSVEGQGNQPQHF.

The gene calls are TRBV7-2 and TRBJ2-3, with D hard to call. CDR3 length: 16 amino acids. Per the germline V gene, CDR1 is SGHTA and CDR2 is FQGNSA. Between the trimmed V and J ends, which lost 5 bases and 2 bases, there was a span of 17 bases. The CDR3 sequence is CASSPLVPANTDTQYF. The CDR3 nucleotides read TGTGCCAGCAGCCCCCTCGTCCCTGCGAACACAGATACGCAGTATTTT.

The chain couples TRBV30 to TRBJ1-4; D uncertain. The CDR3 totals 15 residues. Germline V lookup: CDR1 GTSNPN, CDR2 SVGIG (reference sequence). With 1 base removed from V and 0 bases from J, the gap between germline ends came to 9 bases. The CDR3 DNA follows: TGTGCCTGGAGTGGCAAATCTGCAACTAATGAAAAACTGTTTTTT. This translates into CAWSGKSATNEKLFF.